A single sample is the source of the 4 T cell receptor beta chains below, sequenced in a study of molecular identifiers for immune sequencing clone quantification. MiXCR was run by TCRdb on the PCR reads, yielding one entry per CDR3 protein. The table lists some 680,000 distinct CDR3 sequences, 25% of them singletons. The sequencing input was naive CD8+ T cells from blood, with Jurkat cell RNA spiked in. Indicated subset: FACS-sorted CD8+CD4-CCR7+CD45RA+ naive T cells. Receptors originate from a human donor in good health. Some libraries in this study had Jurkat cell RNA spiked in.

Worth noting for this clonotype: This sequence may be a read error, since a much larger clone differs from it by one base. The V and J genes are TRBV7-9 and TRBJ1-4; 7 bases line up with TRBD1. The CDR3 has 16 residues. After removal of 8 bases from V and 0 bases from J, the junction contained 9 bases not matched to a gene. Germline V gene data show CDR1 as SEHNR and CDR2 as FQNEAQ (reference sequence). Here the CDR3 reads CASGSGQAATNEKLFF. The CDR3 DNA reads as TGTGCCAGCGGTTCAGGACAGGCCGCAACTAATGAAAAACTGTTTTTT.

A few counts support this clonotype. The chain has TRBV20-1 and TRBJ1-4; 7 positions agree with TRBD1. The CDR3 totals 12 residues. Per germline, CDR1 DFQATT and CDR2 SNEGSKA (reference sequence). J was trimmed by 5 bases and V by 5 bases; bases with no gene match: 2. The DNA of the CDR3 is TGCAGTGCTCGGGACAGAAATGAAAAACTGTTTTTT. Its translation is CSARDRNEKLFF.

Ten or more counts support this clonotype. This chain's CDR3 is CASSRLIEQETQYF. The CDR3, as DNA: TGTGCCAGCAGCCGCCTCATAGAGCAAGAGACCCAGTACTTC. This sequence joins TRBV7-9 and TRBJ2-5, with D unclear. Germline assignment: CDR1 SEHNR and CDR2 FQNEAQ (reference sequence). CDR3 length equals 14 residues. V was pared by 5 bases and J by 2 bases, with 12 bases between.

This chain joins TRBV25-1 and TRBJ2-2; 8 bases align to TRBD2. V trimming: 8 bases; J trimming: 2 bases; junction bases outside the gene matches: 7. The CDR3 is made up of 15 amino acids. Germline-derived CDR1 and CDR2 are MGHDK and SYGVNS. The CDR3 is CASGLTSGNTGELFF. The CDR3 coding sequence is TGTGCCAGCGGTCTCACTAGCGGAAACACCGGGGAGCTGTTTTTT.